Described below is a single T cell receptor beta chain sequence and its context. Amplification used 60 Vbeta primers and 13 Jbeta primers. Clones were sequenced by immunoSEQ multiplex PCR, and TCRdb holds only the in-frame ones, with some missing. The table includes fewer than 150,000 clones, roughly 76% detected once. The data originate from a study of cytomegalovirus exposure and HLA in healthy donors. The junction had 11 bases not matched to a gene; V was cut back by 5 bases and J by 4 bases. Per germline, CDR1 MNHEY and CDR2 SMNVEV (reference sequence). The CDR3 contains 18 residues. The specimen was PBMCs. V is TRBV27 and J is TRBJ2-1; TRBD2 matches at 13 bases. This clonotype was sampled from a young man in good health and CMV-seronegative. In DNA, the CDR3 is TGTGCCAGCAGTCCCGAAGGGGGACTAGCGGGAAGGTACAATGAGCAGTTCTTC. This codes for CASSPEGGLAGRYNEQFF.